The clone carrying this T cell receptor beta chain was observed once. Profiled with immunoSEQ multiplex PCR; TCRdb holds only in-frame clones, not every one. This table has about 70,000 clones, about 81% appearing once. This record belongs to a study of blood T cell repertoires in COVID-19. On the study more broadly: Whether acute or convalescent, the COVID-19 samples came from the United States, Italy and Spain. In each case, the material was cDNA or gDNA derived from T cells, B-cell-depleted T cells, or PBMCs.

The origin of this receptor is a man older than 75 with acute or convalescent COVID-19. The sample was peripheral blood.

The CDR3 DNA reads as TGTGCCAGCAGCTTGGGTCCAGGGAACTACGAGCAGTACTTC. Residues: CASSLGPGNYEQYF. The chain joins TRBV5-5 to TRBJ2-7, with D perhaps matching TRBD1 (5 bases). This CDR3 region has 14 residues. V was clipped by 0 bases and J by 3 bases, with 10 bases between them. Germline V gives CDR1 SGHKS, CDR2 YYEKEE (reference sequence).